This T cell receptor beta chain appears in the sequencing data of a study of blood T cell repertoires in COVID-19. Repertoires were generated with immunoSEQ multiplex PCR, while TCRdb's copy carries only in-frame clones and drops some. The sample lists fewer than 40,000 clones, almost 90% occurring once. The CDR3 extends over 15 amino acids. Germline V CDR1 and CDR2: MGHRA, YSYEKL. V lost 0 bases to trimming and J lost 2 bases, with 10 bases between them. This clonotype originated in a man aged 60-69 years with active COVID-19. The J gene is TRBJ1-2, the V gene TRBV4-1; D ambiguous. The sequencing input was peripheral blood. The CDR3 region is CASSQEPNTNYGYTF. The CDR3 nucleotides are TGCGCCAGCAGCCAAGAACCCAACACAAACTATGGCTACACCTTC.